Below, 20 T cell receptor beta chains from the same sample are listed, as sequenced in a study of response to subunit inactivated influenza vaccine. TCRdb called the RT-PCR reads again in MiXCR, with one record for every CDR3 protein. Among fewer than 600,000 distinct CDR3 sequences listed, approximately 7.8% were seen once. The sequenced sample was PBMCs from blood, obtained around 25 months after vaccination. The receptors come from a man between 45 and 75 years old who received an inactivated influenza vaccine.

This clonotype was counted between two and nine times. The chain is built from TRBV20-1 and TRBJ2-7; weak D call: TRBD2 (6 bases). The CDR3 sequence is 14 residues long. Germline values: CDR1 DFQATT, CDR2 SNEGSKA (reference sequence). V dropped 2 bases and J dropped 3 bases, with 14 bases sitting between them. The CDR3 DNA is TGCAGTGCTAGAAAGGGAGGAGGTCGCTACGAGCAGTACTTC. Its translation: CSARKGGGRYEQYF.

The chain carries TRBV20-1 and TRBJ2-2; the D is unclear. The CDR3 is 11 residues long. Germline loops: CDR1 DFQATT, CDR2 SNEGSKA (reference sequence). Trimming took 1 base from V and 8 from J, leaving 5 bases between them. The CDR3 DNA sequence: TGCAGTGCTAGAGTCGGTGGGGAGCTGTTTTTT. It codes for CSARVGGELFF.

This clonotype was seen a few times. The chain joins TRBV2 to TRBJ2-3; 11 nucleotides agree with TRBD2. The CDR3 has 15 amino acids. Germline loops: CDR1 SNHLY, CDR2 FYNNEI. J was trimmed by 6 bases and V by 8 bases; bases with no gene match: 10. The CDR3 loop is CASGSSGGGPDTQYF. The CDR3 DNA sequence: TGTGCCAGCGGGAGTAGCGGGGGGGGTCCCGATACGCAGTATTTT.

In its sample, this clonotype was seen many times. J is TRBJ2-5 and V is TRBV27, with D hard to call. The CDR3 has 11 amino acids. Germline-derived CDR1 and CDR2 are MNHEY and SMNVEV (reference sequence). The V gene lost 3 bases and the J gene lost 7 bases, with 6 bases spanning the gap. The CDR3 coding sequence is TGTGCCAGCAGTTTCCTGGGGACCCAGTACTTC. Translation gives CASSFLGTQYF.

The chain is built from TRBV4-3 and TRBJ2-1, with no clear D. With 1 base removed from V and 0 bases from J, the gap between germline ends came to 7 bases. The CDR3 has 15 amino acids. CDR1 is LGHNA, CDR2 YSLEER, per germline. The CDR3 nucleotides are TGCGCCAGCAGCCAAGGGTTTCGCTCCTACAATGAGCAGTTCTTC. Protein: CASSQGFRSYNEQFF.

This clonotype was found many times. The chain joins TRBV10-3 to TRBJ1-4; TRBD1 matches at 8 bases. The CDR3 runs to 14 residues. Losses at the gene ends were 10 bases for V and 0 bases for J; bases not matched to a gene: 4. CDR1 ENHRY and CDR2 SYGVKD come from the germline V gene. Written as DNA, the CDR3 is TGTGCCACCGGACAGGGTGCAACTAATGAAAAACTGTTTTTT. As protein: CATGQGATNEKLFF.

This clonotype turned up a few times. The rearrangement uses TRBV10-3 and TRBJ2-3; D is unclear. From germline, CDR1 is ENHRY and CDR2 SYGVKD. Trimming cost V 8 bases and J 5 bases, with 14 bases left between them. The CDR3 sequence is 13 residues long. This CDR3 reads CAICPSPEDTQYF. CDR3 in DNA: TGTGCCATCTGTCCTAGTCCTGAAGATACGCAGTATTTT.

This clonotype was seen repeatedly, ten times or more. In DNA form, the CDR3 reads TGCGCCAGCAGCACCGGGACTAGCGGCTACGAGCAGTACTTC. Its translation: CASSTGTSGYEQYF. The chain carries TRBV5-1 and TRBJ2-7; 11 bases fit TRBD2. There are 14 residues in the CDR3. The J segment lost 3 bases and the V segment lost 4 bases, leaving 3 bases of the junction unmatched. CDR1 is SGHRS, CDR2 YFSETQ, per germline.

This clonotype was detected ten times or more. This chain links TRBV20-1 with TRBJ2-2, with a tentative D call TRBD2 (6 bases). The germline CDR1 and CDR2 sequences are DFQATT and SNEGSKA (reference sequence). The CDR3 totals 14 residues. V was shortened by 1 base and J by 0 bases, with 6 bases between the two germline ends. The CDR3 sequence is CSARAGANTGELFF. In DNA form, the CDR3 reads TGCAGTGCTAGAGCGGGGGCGAACACCGGGGAGCTGTTTTTT.

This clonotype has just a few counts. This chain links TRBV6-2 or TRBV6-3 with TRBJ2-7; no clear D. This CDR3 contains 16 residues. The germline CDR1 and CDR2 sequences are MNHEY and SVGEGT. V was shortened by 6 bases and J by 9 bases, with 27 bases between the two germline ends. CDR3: CASRQLSYRDLKRQYF. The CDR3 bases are TGTGCCAGCAGACAGCTATCCTATAGGGATCTTAAACGGCAGTACTTC.

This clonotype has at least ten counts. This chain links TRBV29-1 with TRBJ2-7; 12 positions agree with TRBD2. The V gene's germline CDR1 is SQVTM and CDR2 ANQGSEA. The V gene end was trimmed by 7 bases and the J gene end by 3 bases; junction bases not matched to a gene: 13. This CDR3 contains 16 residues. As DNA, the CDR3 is TGCAGCGCCAGGATAACTAGCGGGAGGATTGGCTACGAGCAGTACTTC. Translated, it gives CSARITSGRIGYEQYF.

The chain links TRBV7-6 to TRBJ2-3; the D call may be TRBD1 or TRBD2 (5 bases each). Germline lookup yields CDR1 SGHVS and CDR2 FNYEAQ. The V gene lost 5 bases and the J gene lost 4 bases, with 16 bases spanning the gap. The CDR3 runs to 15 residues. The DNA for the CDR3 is TGTGCCAGCAGCCGAGGGGCGTCCAGGGCAGATACGCAGTATTTT. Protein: CASSRGASRADTQYF.

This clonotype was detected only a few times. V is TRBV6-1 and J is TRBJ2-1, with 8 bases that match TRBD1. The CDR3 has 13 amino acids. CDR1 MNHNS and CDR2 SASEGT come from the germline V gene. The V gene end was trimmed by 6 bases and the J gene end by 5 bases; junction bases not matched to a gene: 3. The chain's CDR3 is CASSGTGNNEQFF. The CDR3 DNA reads TGTGCCAGCAGCGGGACAGGCAACAATGAGCAGTTCTTC.

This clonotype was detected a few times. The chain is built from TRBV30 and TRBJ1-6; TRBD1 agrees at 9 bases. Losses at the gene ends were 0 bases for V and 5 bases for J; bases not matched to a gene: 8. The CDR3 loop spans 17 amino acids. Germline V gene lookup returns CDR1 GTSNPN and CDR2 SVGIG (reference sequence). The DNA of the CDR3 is TGTGCCTGGAGTGTACATTATGGGACAGGGAATAATTCACCCCTCCACTTT. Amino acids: CAWSVHYGTGNNSPLHF. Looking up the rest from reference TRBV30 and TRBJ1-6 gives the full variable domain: SQTIHQWPATLVQPVGSPLSLECTVEGTSNPNLYWYRQAAGRGLQLLFYSVGIGQISSEVPQNLSASRPQDRQFILSSKKLLLSDSGFYLCAWSVHYGTGNNSPLHFGNGTRLTVT.

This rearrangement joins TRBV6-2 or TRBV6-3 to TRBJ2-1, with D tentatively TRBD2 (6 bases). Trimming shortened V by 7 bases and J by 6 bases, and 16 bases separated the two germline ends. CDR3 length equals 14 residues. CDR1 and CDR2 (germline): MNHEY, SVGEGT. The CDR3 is CASTSDSGFNEQFF. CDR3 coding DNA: TGTGCCAGCACCTCGGATAGCGGATTCAATGAGCAGTTCTTC.

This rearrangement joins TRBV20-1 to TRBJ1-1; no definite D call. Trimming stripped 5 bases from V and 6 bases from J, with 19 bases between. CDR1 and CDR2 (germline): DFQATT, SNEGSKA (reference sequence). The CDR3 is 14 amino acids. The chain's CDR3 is CSAEWPPRGPEAFF. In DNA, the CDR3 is TGCAGTGCTGAGTGGCCCCCACGAGGCCCTGAAGCTTTCTTT.

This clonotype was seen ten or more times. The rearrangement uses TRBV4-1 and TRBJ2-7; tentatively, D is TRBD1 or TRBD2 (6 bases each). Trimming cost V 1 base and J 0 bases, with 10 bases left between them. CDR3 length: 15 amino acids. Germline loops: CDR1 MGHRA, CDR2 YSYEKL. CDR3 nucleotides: TGCGCCAGCAGCCAAGTAGGGGGGAACTCCTACGAGCAGTACTTC. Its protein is CASSQVGGNSYEQYF.

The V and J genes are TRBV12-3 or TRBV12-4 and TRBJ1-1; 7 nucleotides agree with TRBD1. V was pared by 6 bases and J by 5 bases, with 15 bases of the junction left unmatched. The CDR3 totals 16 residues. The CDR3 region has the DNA TGTGCCAGCAGCGGTCCCGGGACAGCTATAAGGACTGAAGCTTTCTTT. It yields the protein CASSGPGTAIRTEAFF.

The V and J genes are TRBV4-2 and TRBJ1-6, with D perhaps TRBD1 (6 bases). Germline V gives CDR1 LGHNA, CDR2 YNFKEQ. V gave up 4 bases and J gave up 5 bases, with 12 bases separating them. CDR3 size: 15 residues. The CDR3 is CASSRTRDNNSPLHF. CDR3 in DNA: TGTGCCAGCAGCCGAACCCGGGACAATAATTCACCCCTCCACTTT.

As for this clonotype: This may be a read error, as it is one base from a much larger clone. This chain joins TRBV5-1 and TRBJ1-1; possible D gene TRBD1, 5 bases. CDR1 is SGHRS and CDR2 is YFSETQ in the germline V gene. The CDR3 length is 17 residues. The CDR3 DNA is TGCGCCAGCAGCTTGGAACCAGGGCGAATAGTGAACACTGAAGCTCTCTTT. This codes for CASSLEPGRIVNTEALF.